This T cell receptor (beta chain) comes out of a study of shared clonotypes between healthy human individuals. Study-wide points: Shared across a handful of donors were around 5% of the naive CD4 clonotypes.

As to this clone: Antigen: not known.

Sequencing was at deep level. The DNA input per sorted-subset replicate PCR was about 0.2 ug, corresponding to 32,000 or so T cell genomes. The method was immunoSEQ multiplex PCR; TCRdb's version includes in-frame clones alone and lacks a portion of them. The sample lists roughly 2.1 million clones, about 93% occurring once. The V and J ends lost 7 bases and 3 bases respectively, with 10 bases between them. The CDR3 has 11 amino acids. Germline lookup yields CDR1 DFQATT and CDR2 SNEGSKA (reference sequence). Naive-designated CD8 cells lacked CD45RO, were positively enriched for CCR7, and omitted terminally differentiated effector memory CD45RA+ cells. Donation came from healthy HIV-negative adults that had no recent acute infections or vaccinations.

The chain employs TRBV20-1 and TRBJ2-7, with D tentatively TRBD2 (6 bases). Sequenced material: naive CD8+ T cells from PBMCs. This clonotype originated in a man between 18 and 29 years old in good health. Some clones in this sample may be carry-over from other donors' samples. This chain's CDR3 is CSVPTSYEQYF. The CDR3 nucleotides read TGCAGTGTTCCGACTAGCTACGAGCAGTACTTC.